The 25 T cell receptor beta chains given below trace back to one sample, sequenced in a study of shared clonotypes between healthy human individuals. Here immunoSEQ multiplex PCR was the method, and the copy in TCRdb shows in-frame clones only, minus some. Of approximately 590,000 clones in the sample, roughly 96% were seen once. Terminally differentiated effector memory CD45RA+ cells were left out of the naive CD8 fraction, which was CD45RO-negative and positively selected for CCR7. Specimen: naive CD8+ T cells sorted from blood. The receptor source for this set is a young woman in good health.

The chain couples TRBV7-6 to TRBJ2-2, with unresolved D. Germline CDR1 reads SGHVS; CDR2 reads FNYEAQ. The ends were cut back, 4 bases at V and 1 base at J, with 22 bases in the middle. The CDR3 length is 19 residues. The CDR3 sequence is CASSSPTRRTELNTGELFF. The CDR3 DNA sequence: TGTGCCAGCAGCTCACCCACCAGACGGACCGAACTGAACACCGGGGAGCTGTTTTTT.

The chain is built from TRBV27 and TRBJ2-7; D unresolved. This CDR3 is 14 amino acids long. Germline CDR1 reads MNHEY; CDR2 reads SMNVEV (reference sequence). With 2 bases removed from V and 6 bases from J, the gap between germline ends came to 14 bases. CDR3 protein: CASSLAVLPFEQYF. The CDR3 DNA follows: TGTGCCAGCAGTTTAGCGGTGCTCCCGTTCGAGCAGTACTTC.

The chain recombines TRBV7-8 with TRBJ2-3; 9 bases fit TRBD2. The J segment lost 5 bases and the V segment lost 3 bases, leaving 6 bases of the junction unmatched. Germline values: CDR1 SGHVS, CDR2 FQNEAQ. This CDR3 has 15 amino acids. The CDR3 sequence is CASSFLAGVGDTQYF. Written as DNA, the CDR3 is TGTGCCAGCAGCTTCTTAGCGGGAGTCGGAGATACGCAGTATTTT.

This clone was found once. The chain has TRBV5-4 and TRBJ1-1; D is undetermined. V lost 3 bases and J lost 8, with 8 bases in between. This CDR3 region has 11 residues. Per the germline V gene, CDR1 is SGHNT and CDR2 is YYREEE (reference sequence). CDR3 nucleotide sequence: TGTGCCAGCAGCTCCATTGCCGAAGCTTTCTTT. Its protein is CASSSIAEAFF. Using reference TRBV5-4 and TRBJ1-1 for the parts outside the CDR3, the full variable domain is ETGVTQSPTHLIKTRGQQVTLRCSSQSGHNTVSWYQQALGQGPQFIFQYYREEENGRGNFPPRFSGLQFPNYSSELNVNALELDDSALYLCASSSIAEAFFGQGTRLTVV.

CDR3: CASSLDRGNEQFF. CDR3 nucleotide sequence: TGTGCCAGCAGCCTCGACAGGGGCAATGAGCAGTTCTTC. V gene TRBV7-9 combines with J gene TRBJ2-1, with TRBD1 identical over 8 bases. Germline assignment: CDR1 SEHNR and CDR2 FQNEAQ (reference sequence). The trim removed 5 bases at V and 6 bases at J, leaving 3 bases unmatched. The CDR3 has 13 residues.

The rearrangement links TRBV27 to TRBJ1-6; TRBD1 agrees at 8 bases. The germline V gene has CDR1 MNHEY and CDR2 SMNVEV (reference sequence). The CDR3 is made up of 16 amino acids. J lost 8 bases, V lost 5 bases, and 11 bases had no gene match. The CDR3 DNA is TGTGCCAGCAGTCCGTGGACCGGGACAGGAGATTCACCCCTCCACTTT. Its translation is CASSPWTGTGDSPLHF.

The chain uses TRBV2 and TRBJ2-5; D possibly uses TRBD1 or TRBD2 (7 bases each). Germline V gene lookup returns CDR1 SNHLY and CDR2 FYNNEI. The V end lost 2 bases, the J end lost 5 bases, and 15 bases lay between the germline ends. The CDR3 has 15 amino acids. CDR3 sequence reads: CASSERLADRETQYF. In DNA form, the CDR3 reads TGTGCCAGCAGTGAACGTCTAGCGGACAGGGAGACCCAGTACTTC.

V usage is TRBV7-9 and J usage is TRBJ2-1; TRBD2 matches 9 bases. The length of the CDR3 is 14 residues. J was trimmed by 4 bases and V by 2 bases; bases with no gene match: 0. The germline V gene encodes CDR1 SEHNR and CDR2 FQNEAQ (reference sequence). The CDR3 spells CASSLLAGYNEQFF. The DNA for the CDR3 is TGTGCCAGCAGCTTACTAGCGGGGTACAATGAGCAGTTCTTC. Full variable domain (outside the CDR3, taken from reference TRBV7-9 and TRBJ2-1): DTGVSQNPRHKITKRGQNVTFRCDPISEHNRLYWYRQTLGQGPEFLTYFQNEAQLEKSRLLSDRFSAERPKGSFSTLEIQRTEQGDSAMYLCASSLLAGYNEQFFGPGTRLTVL.

This clone was detected once. The chain recombines TRBV4-1 with TRBJ1-5; possible D gene TRBD1, 5 bases. CDR3 size: 15 residues. CDR1 is MGHRA and CDR2 is YSYEKL in the germline V gene. Trimming removed 1 base from V and 7 bases from J, with 14 bases in between. DNA of the CDR3: TGCGCCAGCAGCCAAGTTTTAGGGGCTGGCCAGCCCCAGCATTTT. This sequence encodes CASSQVLGAGQPQHF.

The CDR3 sequence is CASSSHPGQQYF. The CDR3 DNA sequence: TGTGCCAGCAGCTCCCATCCGGGACAGCAGTACTTC. V usage is TRBV5-5 and J usage is TRBJ2-7; D might be TRBD1 or TRBD2, each matching 5 bases. Looked up from germline, CDR1 is SGHKS and CDR2 is YYEKEE (reference sequence). Deletions cut 3 bases from V and 8 bases from J, with 12 bases between. The CDR3 sequence is 12 residues long.

This chain uses TRBV7-2 with TRBJ2-7; TRBD2 aligns across 13 bases. CDR3 length: 15 amino acids. Germline assignment: CDR1 SGHTA and CDR2 FQGNSA. V dropped 5 bases and J dropped 5; count of bases not matched to a gene: 6. The CDR3 sequence is CASSTGTSGMNEQYF. The CDR3 region has the DNA TGTGCCAGCAGCACCGGGACTAGCGGGATGAACGAGCAGTACTTC.

The rearrangement joins TRBV29-1 to TRBJ1-1; D uncertain. Germline V gene sequence: CDR1 SQVTM, CDR2 ANQGSEA. V shed 2 bases and J shed 3 bases, with 16 bases lying between them. This CDR3 comprises 15 residues. This chain's CDR3 is CSVEIFASGHTEAFF. The DNA for the CDR3 is TGCAGCGTTGAAATTTTTGCGTCTGGGCACACTGAAGCTTTCTTT.

The chain has TRBV14 and TRBJ2-1; 8 bases line up with TRBD2. V shed 0 bases and J 4 bases; nucleotides not matched to a gene: 5. The CDR3 sequence is 16 residues long. Per the germline V gene, CDR1 is SGHDN and CDR2 is FVKESK. The CDR3 loop reads CASSQDSEREYNEQFF. The CDR3 DNA reads as TGTGCCAGCAGCCAAGATTCCGAGCGGGAGTACAATGAGCAGTTCTTC.

The rearrangement links TRBV28 to TRBJ2-5, with unresolved D. The tail of the sequence fits TRBJ2-7 better, so the J call may be wrong. CDR3 length: 13 amino acids. Germline-derived CDR1 and CDR2 are MDHEN and SYDVKM. The CDR3 region is CASSLRSSYEQYF. The DNA of the CDR3 is TGTGCCAGCAGCCTCAGGAGCTCCTACGAGCAGTACTTC.

The chain combines TRBV19 with TRBJ1-5, with unresolved D. V was cut by 5 bases and J by 6 bases, with 14 bases left in between. The germline V gene encodes CDR1 LNHDA and CDR2 SQIVND (reference sequence). CDR3 length: 14 amino acids. CDR3 DNA: TGTGCCAGTAGTCCATGGCTTTTTGGTCAGCCCCAGCATTTT. Translation: CASSPWLFGQPQHF.

The J gene is TRBJ1-4, the V gene TRBV29-1; D remains ambiguous. The CDR3 has 13 amino acids. Germline-derived CDR1 and CDR2 are SQVTM and ANQGSEA. With 3 bases removed from V and 1 base from J, the gap between germline ends came to 6 bases. The CDR3 spells CSVEKGTNEKLFF. DNA for the CDR3: TGCAGCGTTGAGAAGGGAACTAATGAAAAACTGTTTTTT.

This clone was seen only once. The chain uses TRBV6-1 and TRBJ2-4; a weak D match, TRBD2 (5 bases). Germline CDR1 and CDR2: MNHNS and SASEGT. This CDR3 region has 15 residues. V was trimmed by 8 bases and J by 3 bases, leaving 17 bases between them. The DNA for the CDR3 is TGTGCCAGCTCCCCGGGCGACTATAGCAAAAACATTCAGTACTTC. It encodes CASSPGDYSKNIQYF.

This sequence joins TRBV15 and TRBJ2-3; D ambiguous. The CDR3 spans 16 residues. V was shortened by 0 bases and J by 0 bases, with 10 bases between the two germline ends. Germline V gene data show CDR1 as LNHNV and CDR2 as YYDKDF (reference sequence). The CDR3 spells CATSRDELSSTDTQYF. As DNA, the CDR3 is TGTGCCACCAGCAGAGATGAACTATCTAGCACAGATACGCAGTATTTT.

The chain recombines TRBV19 with TRBJ2-1; 9 bases are a match to TRBD1. Germline trimming cut 4 bases from V and 8 bases from J; bases unmatched to any gene: 9. The CDR3 extends over 15 amino acids. Germline V gene lookup returns CDR1 LNHDA and CDR2 SQIVND (reference sequence). The CDR3 reads CASSTRQGVFYEQFF. The CDR3 DNA is TGTGCCAGTAGTACGCGACAGGGGGTCTTTTATGAGCAGTTCTTC. The full variable domain, in which reference TRBV19 and TRBJ2-1 provide the parts outside the CDR3, is DGGITQSPKYLFRKEGQNVTLSCEQNLNHDAMYWYRQDPGQGLRLIYYSQIVNDFQKGDIAEGYSVSREKKESFPLTVTSAQKNPTAFYLCASSTRQGVFYEQFFGPGTRLTVL.

The CDR3 spells CASSFQSLDYEQYF. CDR3 in DNA: TGTGCCAGCAGCTTCCAATCCCTTGACTACGAGCAGTACTTC. This rearrangement joins TRBV7-8 to TRBJ2-7; D unclear. The CDR3 contains 14 residues. V was clipped by 3 bases and J by 3 bases, with 12 bases between them. CDR1 and CDR2 from the germline V gene are SGHVS and FQNEAQ. Drawing the rest from reference TRBV7-8 and TRBJ2-7, the complete variable domain is GAGVSQSPRYKVAKRGQDVALRCDPISGHVSLFWYQQALGQGPEFLTYFQNEAQLDKSGLPSDRFFAERPEGSVSTLKIQRTQQEDSAVYLCASSFQSLDYEQYFGPGTRLTVT.

J is TRBJ2-2 and V is TRBV28; D is uncertain. Germline values: CDR1 MDHEN, CDR2 SYDVKM. The V gene lost 6 bases and the J gene lost 7 bases, with 6 bases spanning the gap. This CDR3 is 11 amino acids long. For the CDR3, the DNA is TGTGCCAGCAGCGGTCTCGGGGAGCTGTTTTTT. This translates into CASSGLGELFF.

The V and J genes are TRBV27 and TRBJ1-2, with 12 positions matching TRBD1. Germline V gene data show CDR1 as MNHEY and CDR2 as SMNVEV (reference sequence). The CDR3 is 14 amino acids. Unmatched junction bases numbered 8, after V lost 8 bases and J lost 7 bases. The CDR3 spells CASGPGTGGFGYTF. CDR3 in DNA: TGTGCCAGCGGACCCGGGACAGGGGGCTTTGGCTACACCTTC.

The CDR3 nucleotides read TGTGCCAGCAGTCCCACTCCCGACGCAAACTACGAGCAGTACTTC. It specifies CASSPTPDANYEQYF. V gene TRBV28 combines with J gene TRBJ2-7; no reliable D call. Trimming shortened V by 5 bases and J by 3 bases, and 17 bases separated the two germline ends. This CDR3 comprises 15 residues. CDR1 is MDHEN, CDR2 SYDVKM, per germline.

The chain employs TRBV2 and TRBJ1-1; no clear D. The CDR3 is 13 amino acids. Trimming removed 3 bases from V and 7 bases from J, with 12 bases in between. Germline CDR1 reads SNHLY; CDR2 reads FYNNEI. CDR3: CASSEEGADEAFF. CDR3 bases: TGTGCCAGCAGTGAGGAGGGCGCCGATGAAGCTTTCTTT.

The genes are TRBV13 and TRBJ2-1; a weak D match, TRBD2 (6 bases). The V gene's germline CDR1 is PRHDT and CDR2 FYEKMQ (reference sequence). This CDR3 has 13 amino acids. V dropped 5 bases and J dropped 10 bases, with 15 bases sitting between them. CDR3 sequence: CASSLGTVKEQFF. In nucleotides, the CDR3 is TGTGCCAGCAGCCTCGGGACTGTGAAGGAGCAGTTCTTC.